This TCR beta chain was documented in a study of blood T cell repertoires in COVID-19. Whole-study context: The United States, Italy and Spain supplied acute and convalescent COVID-19 samples.

Original processing notes: Amplification of reference gene primers was used by the study to estimate nucleated cell counts. Produced via immunoSEQ multiplex PCR; TCRdb's table is partial and in-frame only. V and J calls and clone size come straight from that table; D and trimming were deduced from the DNA. The sample has about 120,000 clones; around 91% are singletons. Trimming removed 7 bases at V and 0 bases at J, with 12 bases between. The CDR3 spans 13 residues. Germline CDR1 and CDR2: SQVTM and ANQGSEA. This sequence originates from a man between 65 and 85 years old with active or convalescent COVID-19. Sequencing was carried out using peripheral blood. The chain uses TRBV29-1 and TRBJ2-5; tentatively, D is TRBD1 (6 bases). The CDR3 sequence is CSAGQTHQETQYF. The CDR3 bases are TGCAGCGCCGGACAGACCCACCAAGAGACCCAGTACTTC.